This T cell receptor (beta chain) was sequenced in a study of human T cells and chemical hapten exposure. Study summary: Patients had diphenylcyclopropenone applied to the scalp weekly throughout the approximately 25-week study. Patients, chiefly female, had alopecia areata, totalis or universalis.

Time point reported: pre-sensitization, week 0. The sample's treatment: therapeutic diphenylcyclopropenone sensitization with weekly scalp DPC. Whole blood, unfractionated, served as the material for total RNA extraction. Authors' data handling: Sample TCR totals centred on a median of around 93,000, ranging about 23,224 to 690,600. TCRdb re-called the RACE reads with MiXCR, one entry per CDR3 protein. These V and J calls originate from TCRdb's pipeline instead of the authors' own analysis. The sample has some 84,000 distinct CDR3 sequences, 8.5% seen once. The CDR3 is 14 residues long. V shed 4 bases and J 7 bases; nucleotides not matched to a gene: 7. Germline CDR1 KGHDR, CDR2 SFDVKD.

The specimen comprised whole blood, sampled in connection with sensitization to the hapten diphenylcyclopropenone (DPC). This TCR derives from a man in his forties with alopecia areata. Some clones in this sample may be carry-over from other donors' samples. V gene TRBV24-1 combines with J gene TRBJ1-1, with 8 bases matching TRBD1. CDR3 loop: CATSESGTGGEAFF. The DNA of the CDR3 is TGTGCCACCAGTGAATCCGGGACAGGTGGTGAAGCTTTCTTT.